Following are 29 T cell receptor beta chains from one sample sequenced in a study of blood T cell repertoires in COVID-19. Some clones are missing from TCRdb's copy, which holds only in-frame ones; the method was immunoSEQ multiplex PCR. Among around 250,000 clones listed, approximately 78% were seen once. The material sequenced was peripheral blood. The receptors come from a woman aged 18-29 years with acute or convalescent COVID-19.

CDR3 loop: CATSRDIYNEQFF. The CDR3 nucleotides read TGTGCCACCAGCAGAGATATCTACAATGAGCAGTTCTTC. The chain couples TRBV15 to TRBJ2-1; the D is unclear. The CDR3 totals 13 residues. Germline loops: CDR1 LNHNV, CDR2 YYDKDF (reference sequence). Trimming removed 0 bases at V and 3 bases at J, with 3 bases between.

This clone is a singleton in its sample. The rearrangement links TRBV2 to TRBJ2-7; 8 bases line up with TRBD2. V lost 4 bases and J lost 4; bases outside the gene matches: 9. The CDR3 extends over 15 amino acids. CDR1 is SNHLY and CDR2 is FYNNEI in the germline V gene. CDR3 in amino acids: CASSGFNSGIYEQYF. The DNA of the CDR3 is TGTGCCAGCAGTGGATTCAATAGCGGGATTTACGAGCAGTACTTC.

The J gene is TRBJ2-2, the V gene TRBV4-3; 8 nucleotides agree with TRBD2. The trim removed 0 bases at V and 6 bases at J, leaving 9 bases unmatched. The CDR3 totals 17 residues. The germline CDR1 and CDR2 sequences are LGHNA and YSLEER. CDR3 coding DNA: TGCGCCAGCAGCCAAGAAAGTTCTAGCGGGTGGGCCGGGGAGCTGTTTTTT. As protein: CASSQESSSGWAGELFF.

The genes are TRBV3-1 (or the pseudogene TRBV3-2) and TRBJ1-2, with D maybe TRBD1 (5 bases). Germline-derived CDR1 and CDR2 are LGHDT and YNNKEL (reference sequence). This CDR3 comprises 14 residues. V was trimmed by 4 bases and J by 4 bases, leaving 13 bases between them. CDR3: CASSPRGRRYGYTF. The CDR3 DNA reads TGTGCCAGCAGCCCCCGGGGGAGACGCTATGGCTACACCTTC.

The CDR3 coding sequence is TGTGCCAGCAGCCCGAGGGACAGGGGGAACTATGGCTACACCTTC. Translated, it gives CASSPRDRGNYGYTF. The chain links TRBV9 to TRBJ1-2; 11 nucleotides align to TRBD1. The trim removed 4 bases at V and 2 bases at J, leaving 4 bases unmatched. The V gene's germline CDR1 is SGDLS and CDR2 YYNGEE. The CDR3 runs to 15 residues.

The chain joins TRBV3-1 (or the pseudogene TRBV3-2) to TRBJ2-5, with 7 nucleotides matching TRBD2. Trimming took 1 base from V and 5 from J; bases not matched to a gene: 7. The CDR3 is made up of 15 amino acids. The germline gives CDR1 LGHDT, CDR2 YNNKEL (reference sequence). The CDR3 DNA reads TGTGCCAGCAGCCAAGTACAGCGGGATTGGGAGACCCAGTACTTC. It codes for CASSQVQRDWETQYF.

The chain employs TRBV13 and TRBJ1-1, with TRBD1 matching over 8 bases. The J segment lost 4 bases and the V segment lost 6 bases, leaving 4 bases of the junction unmatched. The CDR3 runs 13 residues. Germline V CDR1 and CDR2: PRHDT, FYEKMQ (reference sequence). The CDR3 is CASRQGGGTEAFF. The CDR3 coding sequence is TGTGCCAGCAGACAGGGGGGCGGCACTGAAGCTTTCTTT. Full variable domain (missing parts from reference TRBV13 and TRBJ1-1): AAGVIQSPRHLIKEKRETATLKCYPIPRHDTVYWYQQGPGQDPQFLISFYEKMQSDKGSIPDRFSAQQFSDYHSELNMSSLELGDSALYFCASRQGGGTEAFFGQGTRLTVV.

The V gene is TRBV6-1, the J gene TRBJ2-3, with D tentatively TRBD1 (6 bases). V shed 0 bases and J shed 2 bases, with 9 bases lying between them. Germline loops: CDR1 MNHNS, CDR2 SASEGT. CDR3 size: 15 residues. The CDR3 loop is CASSEAGTSTDTQYF. The CDR3 DNA reads as TGTGCCAGCAGTGAAGCGGGGACATCCACAGATACGCAGTATTTT.

This clone was seen just once. The chain combines TRBV18 with TRBJ1-1; possibly TRBD1 for D (6 bases). Germline V gives CDR1 KGHSH, CDR2 LQKENI. Trimming pared 6 bases from V and 4 bases from J, leaving 15 bases between. CDR3 size: 14 residues. The CDR3 loop reads CASSPEQGSTEAFF. In nucleotides, the CDR3 is TGTGCCAGCTCGCCGGAACAGGGTTCCACTGAAGCTTTCTTT. Combining the CDR3 with reference TRBV18 and TRBJ1-1 gives the whole variable domain NAGVMQNPRHLVRRRGQEARLRCSPMKGHSHVYWYRQLPEEGLKFMVYLQKENIIDESGMPKERFSAEFPKEGPSILRIQQVVRGDSAAYFCASSPEQGSTEAFFGQGTRLTVV.

This clone was counted once. The chain couples TRBV5-5 to TRBJ1-2; no firm D call. CDR3 length: 14 residues. From germline, CDR1 is SGHKS and CDR2 YYEKEE (reference sequence). V was clipped by 4 bases and J by 1 base, with 11 bases between them. CDR3 DNA: TGTGCCAGCAGCCCGGGATACAATAACTATGGCTACACCTTC. Translating gives CASSPGYNNYGYTF.

J is TRBJ1-6 and V is TRBV28, with D unresolved. Trimming removed 2 bases at V and 4 bases at J, with 6 bases between. From germline, CDR1 is MDHEN and CDR2 SYDVKM. The CDR3 extends over 14 amino acids. The CDR3 is CASSLGGYNSPLHF. The CDR3 nucleotides read TGTGCCAGCAGTTTAGGCGGTTATAATTCACCCCTCCACTTT. Using reference TRBV28 and TRBJ1-6 for the parts outside the CDR3, the full variable domain is DVKVTQSSRYLVKRTGEKVFLECVQDMDHENMFWYRQDPGLGLRLIYFSYDVKMKEKGDIPEGYSVSREKKERFSLILESASTNQTSMYLCASSLGGYNSPLHFGNGTRLTVT.

The chain carries TRBV14 and TRBJ2-5; a possible D gene is TRBD1 (5 bases). The CDR3 is 16 amino acids. V lost 3 bases and J 5 bases, leaving 19 bases between the germline ends. In germline, CDR1 is SGHDN, CDR2 FVKESK. The CDR3 spells CASSHRLREFGETQYF. The CDR3 DNA sequence: TGTGCCAGCAGCCACCGACTCAGGGAATTTGGCGAGACCCAGTACTTC. The full variable domain, rest sourced from reference TRBV14 and TRBJ2-5, is EAGVTQFPSHSVIEKGQTVTLRCDPISGHDNLYWYRRVMGKEIKFLLHFVKESKQDESGMPNNRFLAERTGGTYSTLKVQPAELEDSGVYFCASSHRLREFGETQYFGPGTRLLVL.

As concerns this clone: This sample also contains other DNA sequences that code for the same CDR3. The chain links TRBV18 to TRBJ2-3; tentative D call: TRBD2 (6 bases). The CDR3 is made up of 13 amino acids. Germline CDR1 and CDR2: KGHSH and LQKENI. Trimming took 3 bases from V and 2 from J, leaving 6 bases between them. In DNA, the CDR3 is TGTGCCAGCTCACCGGGACTCACAGATACGCAGTATTTT. Residues: CASSPGLTDTQYF.

CDR3 loop: CASSPLGGAKYEQYF. In DNA form, the CDR3 reads TGTGCCAGCTCACCACTGGGGGGGGCCAAATACGAGCAGTACTTC. The chain carries TRBV18 and TRBJ2-7; the D gene is possibly TRBD2 (7 bases). Trimming cost V 1 base and J 4 bases, with 14 bases left between them. Germline V gene lookup returns CDR1 KGHSH and CDR2 LQKENI. CDR3 size: 15 residues.

V is TRBV19 and J is TRBJ2-3, with 11 bases fitting TRBD1. The CDR3 is 16 residues long. V lost 5 bases and J lost 5; bases outside the gene matches: 9. Looked up from germline, CDR1 is LNHDA and CDR2 is SQIVND (reference sequence). CDR3 in DNA: TGTGCCAGTAGTTTCGTACAGGGACAGGGGGGAGATACGCAGTATTTT. Amino acid sequence: CASSFVQGQGGDTQYF.

The rearrangement joins TRBV6-2 or TRBV6-3 to TRBJ2-7; D call uncertain. V lost 6 bases, J lost 2 bases, and 23 bases lay in between. CDR1 is MNHEY and CDR2 is SVGEGT in the germline V gene. This CDR3 comprises 17 residues. CDR3 region: CASSGTPMAVRTYEQYF. The CDR3 coding sequence is TGTGCCAGCAGCGGCACCCCCATGGCTGTACGCACCTACGAGCAGTACTTC.

The chain joins TRBV7-9 to TRBJ1-2, with unresolved D. Germline V gives CDR1 SEHNR, CDR2 FQNEAQ (reference sequence). CDR3 size: 12 residues. Trimming stripped 1 base from V and 6 bases from J, with 6 bases between. The CDR3 region is CASSLDLDGYTF. The CDR3 DNA is TGTGCCAGCAGCTTAGATCTCGATGGCTACACCTTC.

The V call is TRBV7-2, the J call TRBJ2-7; D remains ambiguous. The CDR3 has 14 amino acids. Germline CDR1 SGHTA, CDR2 FQGNSA. V lost 1 base and J 0 bases, leaving 7 bases between the germline ends. CDR3: CASSLGRSSYEQYF. In nucleotides, the CDR3 is TGTGCCAGCAGCTTAGGCAGAAGCTCCTACGAGCAGTACTTC.

This clone was detected once. The V call is TRBV20-1, the J call TRBJ1-5, with 10 positions matching TRBD1. The CDR3 is 15 amino acids. Germline V lookup: CDR1 DFQATT, CDR2 SNEGSKA (reference sequence). Trimming cost V 3 bases and J 5 bases; bases outside gene matches: 7. CDR3 sequence (DNA): TGCAGTGCTAGTCCCGGGACAGGGGCTTATCAGCCCCAGCATTTT. This encodes CSASPGTGAYQPQHF.

This chain uses TRBV7-2 with TRBJ1-2; a weak D match, TRBD1 (6 bases). Trimming took 1 base from V and 4 from J, leaving 13 bases between them. The CDR3 loop spans 15 amino acids. Germline V lookup: CDR1 SGHTA, CDR2 FQGNSA. CDR3 coding DNA: TGTGCCAGCAGCTTAGTGCAGGGGACCTTCTATGGCTACACCTTC. This codes for CASSLVQGTFYGYTF.

The chain combines TRBV6-6 with TRBJ1-5, with D tentatively TRBD1 (6 bases). This CDR3 is 13 amino acids long. CDR1 and CDR2 from the germline V gene are MNHNY and SVGAGI (reference sequence). The V end was cut by 6 bases, the J end by 8 bases, with 14 bases between. The CDR3 coding sequence is TGTGCCAGCAGGGAACAGGGTGGAGAGCCCCAGCATTTT. It encodes CASREQGGEPQHF.

The chain is built from TRBV24-1 and TRBJ2-3, with 9 bases aligning to TRBD2. This CDR3 region has 15 residues. Germline CDR1 and CDR2: KGHDR and SFDVKD. After removal of 4 bases from V and 3 bases from J, the junction contained 4 bases not matched to a gene. CDR3 loop: CATSEGLARTDTQYF. The CDR3 nucleotides read TGTGCCACCAGTGAGGGACTAGCAAGGACAGATACGCAGTATTTT.

V gene TRBV7-9 combines with J gene TRBJ2-1; 11 bases are a match to TRBD2. The CDR3 loop spans 16 amino acids. Germline assignment: CDR1 SEHNR and CDR2 FQNEAQ (reference sequence). V shed 6 bases, J shed 4 bases, and the junction held 8 bases outside the gene matches. The CDR3 region is CASRPAGTSGYNEQFF. CDR3 coding DNA: TGTGCCAGCAGACCGGCCGGGACTAGCGGTTACAATGAGCAGTTCTTC.

This chain joins TRBV30 and TRBJ2-1; 11 nucleotides match TRBD2. Germline V gene sequence: CDR1 GTSNPN, CDR2 SVGIG (reference sequence). V dropped 2 bases and J dropped 15; count of bases not matched to a gene: 6. The CDR3 loop spans 12 amino acids. The CDR3 loop is CAWSSTSGSTFF. CDR3 nucleotides: TGTGCCTGGAGTTCCACTAGCGGGAGTACGTTCTTC. Drawing the rest from reference TRBV30 and TRBJ2-1, the complete variable domain is SQTIHQWPATLVQPVGSPLSLECTVEGTSNPNLYWYRQAAGRGLQLLFYSVGIGQISSEVPQNLSASRPQDRQFILSSKKLLLSDSGFYLCAWSSTSGSTFFGPGTRLTVL.

The V call is TRBV5-1, the J call TRBJ2-3, with 12 bases matching TRBD2. Germline CDR1 is SGHRS and CDR2 is YFSETQ. The CDR3 sequence is 15 residues long. Trimming at V came to 4 bases and at J to 4 bases, leaving 4 bases not matched to a gene. The CDR3, as DNA: TGCGCCAGCAGCCAGACTAGCGGGAGAGCAGATACGCAGTATTTT. It translates to CASSQTSGRADTQYF.

V is TRBV7-9 and J is TRBJ1-1; 8 bases are a match to TRBD1. V shed 2 bases and J 6 bases; nucleotides not matched to a gene: 14. This CDR3 comprises 17 residues. Germline V gene sequence: CDR1 SEHNR, CDR2 FQNEAQ (reference sequence). CDR3 residues: CASSLMSGGFQEAEAFF. CDR3 DNA: TGTGCCAGCAGCTTAATGTCAGGGGGCTTCCAAGAAGCTGAAGCTTTCTTT.

V gene TRBV11-3 combines with J gene TRBJ2-7; weak D call: TRBD2 (6 bases). Trimming took 1 base from V and 3 from J, leaving 16 bases between them. The CDR3 has 16 amino acids. Per germline, CDR1 SGHNT and CDR2 YENEEA. CDR3 bases: TGTGCCAGCAGCTTAGCCGGGGGTCCCCTAGACTACGAGCAGTACTTC. This codes for CASSLAGGPLDYEQYF.

Points on this clone: One end of the junction fails to match germline, which may point to a read error. The J gene is TRBJ2-5, the V gene TRBV7-7; 11 positions agree with TRBD1. Germline V gene lookup returns CDR1 SSHAT and CDR2 FNYEAQ (reference sequence). This CDR3 has 16 residues. CDR3 protein: CASSLGTGGFGETQYF. Written as DNA, the CDR3 is TGTGCTAGCAGCTTAGGGACAGGGGGATTCGGAGAGACCCAGTACTTC. The full variable domain, rest sourced from reference TRBV7-7 and TRBJ2-5, is GAGVSQSPRYKVTKRGQDVTLRCDPISSHATLYWYQQALGQGPEFLTYFNYEAQPDKSGLPSDRFSAERPEGSISTLTIQRTEQRDSAMYRCASSLGTGGFGETQYFGPGTRLLVL.

This chain links TRBV10-3 with TRBJ2-3, with 8 nucleotides matching TRBD1. Germline CDR1 and CDR2: ENHRY and SYGVKD. This CDR3 spans 14 amino acids. V lost 6 bases, J lost 2 bases, and 4 bases stayed unmatched. The CDR3, as DNA: TGTGCCATCAGAGCAGGGGGCTACACAGATACGCAGTATTTT. Protein: CAIRAGGYTDTQYF.